One T cell receptor beta chain is described in this entry. Per germline, CDR1 SGHTA and CDR2 FQGNSA. V was cut by 1 base and J by 6 bases, with 9 bases left in between. The CDR3 sequence is 13 residues long. This sample is part of a study of blood T cell repertoires in COVID-19. Study summary: Donors in the United States, Italy and Spain gave samples during acute or convalescent COVID-19. In each case, the material was cDNA or gDNA derived from T cells, B-cell-depleted T cells, or PBMCs.

In the original processing: Researchers report that nucleated cell counts were estimated from reference gene primer amplification. TCRdb keeps only in-frame clones here, not all; method: immunoSEQ multiplex PCR. D and trimming were read from the DNA, whereas the V and J calls and clone size are those reported in that table. The sample records 75,000 to 100,000 clones, approximately 87% being singletons. This sequence was found in a human donor in a cohort sampled during active COVID-19. The sequenced sample was peripheral blood. J is TRBJ1-1 and V is TRBV7-2, with a tentative D call TRBD1 (6 bases). The CDR3 is CASSLVRGSEAFF. The CDR3 nucleotides read TGTGCCAGCAGCTTAGTCAGGGGTTCTGAAGCTTTCTTT. Based on the CDR3 plus reference TRBV7-2 and TRBJ1-1, the full variable domain is GAGVSQSPSNKVTEKGKDVELRCDPISGHTALYWYRQSLGQGLEFLIYFQGNSAPDKSGLPSDRFSAERTGGSVSTLTIQRTQQEDSAVYLCASSLVRGSEAFFGQGTRLTVV.